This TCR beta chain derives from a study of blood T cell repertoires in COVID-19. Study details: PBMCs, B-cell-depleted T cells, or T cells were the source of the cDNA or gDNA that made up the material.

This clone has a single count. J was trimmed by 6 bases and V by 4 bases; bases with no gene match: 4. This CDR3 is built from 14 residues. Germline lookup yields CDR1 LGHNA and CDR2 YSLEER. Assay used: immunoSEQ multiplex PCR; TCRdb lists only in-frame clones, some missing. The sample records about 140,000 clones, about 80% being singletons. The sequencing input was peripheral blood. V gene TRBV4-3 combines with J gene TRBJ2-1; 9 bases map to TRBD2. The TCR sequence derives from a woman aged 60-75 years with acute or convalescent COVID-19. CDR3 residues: CASSPGLAGNEQFF. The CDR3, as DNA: TGCGCCAGCAGCCCGGGACTAGCCGGCAATGAGCAGTTCTTC.